Below are 30 T cell receptor beta chains sequenced from a single sample in a study of T cells in Graves' hyperthyroidism and ophthalmopathy. There were TCR beta CDR3 regions amplified from RNA transcripts. A set of HTBI primers served as the primers for a first-round RT-PCR of the TCR CDR3. One entry per CDR3 protein, called by TCRdb with MiXCR from the multiplex PCR reads. The top ten clones hold roughly 20% of a sample with more than 350,000 distinct CDR3 sequences, roughly 15% of them seen once. The sample taken for sequencing was blood. The receptors shown here come from a woman aged 60-70 years with Graves' ophthalmopathy.

The chain is built from TRBV18 and TRBJ1-6; 7 bases match TRBD1. The CDR3 totals 16 residues. Germline CDR1 and CDR2: KGHSH and LQKENI. V gave up 2 bases and J gave up 3 bases; unmatched junction bases: 4. The CDR3 DNA sequence: TGTGCCAGCTCACCATTTGGGACAGACTATAATTCACCCCTCCACTTT. It yields the protein CASSPFGTDYNSPLHF. Variable domain in full (rest from reference TRBV18 and TRBJ1-6): NAGVMQNPRHLVRRRGQEARLRCSPMKGHSHVYWYRQLPEEGLKFMVYLQKENIIDESGMPKERFSAEFPKEGPSILRIQQVVRGDSAAYFCASSPFGTDYNSPLHFGNGTRLTVT.

This chain uses TRBV2 with TRBJ2-2; no clear D gene. Germline V lookup: CDR1 SNHLY, CDR2 FYNNEI. Trimming cost V 6 bases and J 7 bases, with 6 bases left between them. CDR3 size: 11 residues. The CDR3, as DNA: TGTGCCAGCAGGCCGGACGGGGAGCTGTTTTTT. Translating it yields CASRPDGELFF. The full variable domain, in which reference TRBV2 and TRBJ2-2 provide the parts outside the CDR3, is EPEVTQTPSHQVTQMGQEVILRCVPISNHLYFYWYRQILGQKVEFLVSFYNNEISEKSEIFDDQFSVERPDGSNFTLKIRSTKLEDSAMYFCASRPDGELFFGEGSRLTVL.

There are many counts of this clonotype. The rearrangement uses TRBV5-1 and TRBJ2-2; tentatively, D is TRBD1 (6 bases). Trimming removed 0 bases at V and 3 bases at J, with 12 bases between. Germline V gene sequence: CDR1 SGHRS, CDR2 YFSETQ. The CDR3 runs 16 residues. In DNA, the CDR3 is TGCGCCAGCAGCTTGGAATCAGGGGCGGACACCGGGGAGCTGTTTTTT. It specifies CASSLESGADTGELFF.

Turning to this clonotype: With a much larger clone just one base away, this may be a read error. This chain uses TRBV28 with TRBJ2-3; TRBD1 agrees at 9 bases. Looked up from germline, CDR1 is MDHEN and CDR2 is SYDVKM. The CDR3 extends over 15 amino acids. DNA for the CDR3: TGTGCCAGCAGGGGACAGGGCTTCCGCACAGGTACGCAGTATTTT. Protein: CASRGQGFRTGTQYF.

With regard to this clonotype: A much bigger clone sits one base away, suggesting this may be a read error. The conserved phenylalanine or tryptophan normally closing the CDR3 is absent here, so this likely arose from a read error. The V gene is TRBV5-1, the J gene TRBJ2-7; no definite D call. The V end was cut by 0 bases, the J end by 1 base, with 11 bases between. Germline values: CDR1 SGHRS, CDR2 YFSETQ. CDR3 length equals 15 residues. The CDR3: CASSLELEKSYEQYS. The CDR3 nucleotides read TGCGCCAGCAGCTTGGAGCTAGAGAAATCCTACGAGCAGTACTCC.

This chain links TRBV20-1 with TRBJ2-5; 10 bases map to TRBD1. This CDR3 has 12 residues. Germline V gene data show CDR1 as DFQATT and CDR2 as SNEGSKA (reference sequence). The CDR3 coding sequence is TGCAGCGGCGGGACAGGGGTTGAGACCCAGTACTTC. This encodes CSGGTGVETQYF.

This clonotype appeared many times. The chain employs TRBV20-1 and TRBJ2-5, with D tentatively TRBD1 (6 bases). V lost 0 bases and J 1 base, leaving 9 bases between the germline ends. Germline values: CDR1 DFQATT, CDR2 SNEGSKA (reference sequence). The CDR3 spans 14 residues. CDR3 sequence reads: CSAREGGIQETQYF. CDR3 sequence (DNA): TGCAGTGCTAGAGAAGGGGGTATCCAAGAGACCCAGTACTTC.

This clonotype was observed a handful of times. Since the CDR3 does not end with the conserved phenylalanine or tryptophan, this likely comes from a read error. The chain carries TRBV28 and TRBJ2-2; 9 bases are a match to TRBD1. CDR3 length: 15 amino acids. After removal of 8 bases from V and 4 bases from J, the junction contained 8 bases not matched to a gene. Germline V gene data show CDR1 as MDHEN and CDR2 as SYDVKM. The CDR3 coding sequence is TGTGCCAGCGTTAGACAGGGGGGGGTCACCGGGGAGCTGTTTTCT. Its protein is CASVRQGGVTGELFS.

This clonotype was seen repeatedly, ten times or more. The chain links TRBV6-6 to TRBJ2-5, with a weak D call TRBD1 (5 bases). The germline gives CDR1 MNHNY, CDR2 SVGAGI (reference sequence). This CDR3 has 15 residues. Between the trimmed V and J ends, which lost 0 bases and 4 bases, there was a span of 12 bases. DNA of the CDR3: TGTGCCAGCAGTTACTCTGCGCTGGGGCCAGAGACCCAGTACTTC. Translating gives CASSYSALGPETQYF.

This clonotype occurred a few times. The gene calls are TRBV7-9 and TRBJ2-2; maybe TRBD2 (7 bases). The CDR3 extends over 16 amino acids. CDR1 and CDR2 from the germline V gene are SEHNR and FQNEAQ (reference sequence). Trimming cost V 6 bases and J 1 base, with 15 bases left between them. The CDR3 here is CASRLQGRVNTGELFF. CDR3 DNA sequence: TGTGCCAGCAGACTCCAGGGGAGGGTGAACACCGGGGAGCTGTTTTTT.

This clonotype was recorded many times. The genes are TRBV19 and TRBJ1-5; perhaps TRBD1 as D (5 bases). The germline V gene has CDR1 LNHDA and CDR2 SQIVND (reference sequence). Trimming cost V 3 bases and J 2 bases, with 11 bases left between them. The length of the CDR3 is 15 residues. The CDR3 region has the DNA TGTGCCAGTAGTATTACGGGGGAAGGCAATCAGCCCCAGCATTTT. It specifies CASSITGEGNQPQHF.

This clonotype turned up a few times. This may arise from a read error, as a much more abundant clone is one base away. The rearrangement links TRBV18 to TRBJ2-3; possibly TRBD2 for D (5 bases). The CDR3 consists of 13 residues. Trimming left V 6 bases short and J 8 bases short, with 15 bases between. From germline, CDR1 is KGHSH and CDR2 LQKENI. The DNA for the CDR3 is TGTGCCAGCTCTCCCCCGGCCCGGGGTACGCAGTATTTT. Amino acids: CASSPPARGTQYF.

This clonotype was counted between two and nine times. The CDR3, as DNA: TGCAGCGTTGTAGTTTCAGCAGGTCGATCAACTAATGAAAAACTGTTTTTT. It specifies CSVVVSAGRSTNEKLFF. The genes are TRBV29-1 and TRBJ1-4; D remains ambiguous. The CDR3 is 17 residues long. Germline assignment: CDR1 SQVTM and CDR2 ANQGSEA. V gave up 4 bases and J gave up 0 bases, with 18 bases separating them. The full variable domain, its missing parts supplied by reference TRBV29-1 and TRBJ1-4, is SAVISQKPSRDICQRGTSLTIQCQVDSQVTMMFWYRQQPGQSLTLIATANQGSEATYESGFVIDKFPISRPNLTFSTLTVSNMSPEDSSIYLCSVVVSAGRSTNEKLFFGSGTQLSVL.

This clonotype was detected many times. The CDR3 region has the DNA TGCAGTGCTAGAGATCTTCGACTAGCGGGCTACAATGAGCAGTTCTTC. Translation gives CSARDLRLAGYNEQFF. V and J are TRBV20-1 and TRBJ2-1; 10 bases are shared with TRBD2. Germline CDR1 is DFQATT and CDR2 is SNEGSKA (reference sequence). The CDR3 extends over 16 amino acids. With 0 bases clipped from V and 3 bases from J, the junction kept 5 bases outside the gene matches.

This clonotype occurred many times. V gene TRBV7-2 combines with J gene TRBJ2-2, with D perhaps being TRBD1 or TRBD2 (5 bases each). Germline V gene sequence: CDR1 SGHTA, CDR2 FQGNSA. V was shortened by 2 bases and J by 4 bases, with 11 bases between the two germline ends. The CDR3 contains 15 residues. The CDR3 sequence: CASSLIGDGTGELFF. The CDR3 DNA sequence: TGTGCCAGCAGCTTAATAGGGGACGGCACCGGGGAGCTGTTTTTT.

Many counts were recorded for this clonotype. The V and J genes are TRBV3-1 and TRBJ1-1; D not certain. The CDR3 spans 15 residues. Looked up from germline, CDR1 is LGHDT and CDR2 is YNNKEL (reference sequence). The V gene lost 5 bases and the J gene lost 1 base, with 14 bases spanning the gap. The CDR3 is CASSRNQGRNTEAFF. The CDR3 coding sequence is TGTGCCAGCAGCAGAAATCAAGGGAGGAACACTGAAGCTTTCTTT.

This chain joins TRBV6-6 and TRBJ2-7; unclear D gene. Trimming removed 0 bases from V and 3 bases from J, with 12 bases in between. CDR3 length: 15 amino acids. Germline CDR1 and CDR2: MNHNY and SVGAGI (reference sequence). In DNA form, the CDR3 reads TGTGCCAGCAGTTACTCGGGCGGCGCAAACTACGAGCAGTACTTC. This encodes CASSYSGGANYEQYF.

This clonotype was picked up many times. The chain joins TRBV28 to TRBJ2-1; 12 nucleotides align to TRBD1. This CDR3 spans 14 amino acids. Germline CDR1 MDHEN, CDR2 SYDVKM. Trimming took 3 bases from V and 10 from J; bases not matched to a gene: 4. Here the CDR3 reads CASSLGQGAREQFF. The CDR3 nucleotides are TGTGCCAGCAGTTTGGGACAGGGGGCTAGGGAGCAGTTCTTC.

The genes are TRBV5-1 and TRBJ1-3, with D unclear. The CDR3 is 15 amino acids. Between the trimmed V and J ends, which lost 0 bases and 4 bases, there was a span of 11 bases. Per germline, CDR1 SGHRS and CDR2 YFSETQ. The CDR3 nucleotides read TGCGCCAGCAGCTTGGGATTTGGGTCCGGAAACACCATATATTTT. Residues: CASSLGFGSGNTIYF.

Only a few counts were recorded for this clonotype. The chain links TRBV4-1 to TRBJ2-7; perhaps TRBD2 as D (6 bases). The germline V and J ends were trimmed by 2 bases and 4 bases, with 9 bases remaining between them. CDR3 size: 13 residues. Germline CDR1 is MGHRA and CDR2 is YSYEKL. The CDR3, as DNA: TGCGCCAGCAGCCAACCTGGGGGGTACGAGCAGTACTTC. As protein: CASSQPGGYEQYF.

This clonotype was counted many times. The chain recombines TRBV12-5 with TRBJ2-7, with 10 bases matching TRBD2. V lost 4 bases and J lost 2; bases outside the gene matches: 11. Germline assignment: CDR1 LGHNT and CDR2 FRNRAP. The CDR3 is made up of 17 amino acids. The DNA of the CDR3 is TGTGCTAGTGGTTCCGATCTTAGCGGGAGGCCCCCCTACGAGCAGTACTTC. It is translated as CASGSDLSGRPPYEQYF.

This chain connects TRBV24-1 to TRBJ2-2; 7 bases are a match to TRBD2. Germline lookup yields CDR1 KGHDR and CDR2 SFDVKD. The V segment lost 0 bases and the J segment 2 bases; nucleotides outside the gene matches: 5. The CDR3 is 17 residues long. CDR3 nucleotide sequence: TGTGCCACCAGTGATTTGTTGGGGGGACTAAACACCGGGGAGCTGTTTTTT. Its protein is CATSDLLGGLNTGELFF.

This chain links TRBV5-5 with TRBJ2-2; 8 bases are shared with TRBD2. Trimming at V came to 2 bases and at J to 6 bases, leaving 9 bases not matched to a gene. This CDR3 spans 16 amino acids. The germline V gene has CDR1 SGHKS and CDR2 YYEKEE (reference sequence). The CDR3 sequence is CASSFGLLAGSGELFF. In DNA, the CDR3 is TGTGCCAGCAGCTTTGGCCTTCTAGCGGGCTCCGGGGAGCTGTTTTTT.

There are many counts of this clonotype. The rearrangement joins TRBV7-9 to TRBJ2-7, with 7 bases that match TRBD1. Germline CDR1 is SEHNR and CDR2 is FQNEAQ (reference sequence). The V and J ends lost 5 bases and 1 base, in that order; junction bases with no gene match: 2. The CDR3 has 13 amino acids. CDR3 residues: CASSQGQSYEQYF. The CDR3 region has the DNA TGTGCCAGCAGCCAGGGACAGTCCTACGAGCAGTACTTC. Full variable domain (outside the CDR3, taken from reference TRBV7-9 and TRBJ2-7): DTGVSQNPRHKITKRGQNVTFRCDPISEHNRLYWYRQTLGQGPEFLTYFQNEAQLEKSRLLSDRFSAERPKGSFSTLEIQRTEQGDSAMYLCASSQGQSYEQYFGPGTRLTVT.

DNA of the CDR3: TGTGCCAGCAGCCCTCCGGACAGGGGGAGACCTAATGAAAAACTGTTTTTT. Amino acid sequence: CASSPPDRGRPNEKLFF. This sequence joins TRBV7-3 and TRBJ1-4; 10 bases are a match to TRBD1. CDR3 length: 17 residues. After removal of 5 bases from V and 3 bases from J, the junction contained 9 bases not matched to a gene. From germline, CDR1 is SGHTA and CDR2 FQGTGA.

This clonotype was seen at least ten times. The V and J genes are TRBV3-1 and TRBJ2-1; 7 bases align to TRBD2. The germline gives CDR1 LGHDT, CDR2 YNNKEL (reference sequence). J lost 7 bases, V lost 4 bases, and 13 bases had no gene match. The length of the CDR3 is 16 residues. Written as DNA, the CDR3 is TGTGCCAGCAGCCCGTCCGGGGAGGGCCCGGGGAATGAGCAGTTCTTC. It codes for CASSPSGEGPGNEQFF.

The chain has TRBV11-2 and TRBJ2-2, with D possibly TRBD2 on 5 matching bases. CDR3 size: 16 residues. The germline V gene encodes CDR1 SGHAT and CDR2 FQNNGV. V was shortened by 1 base and J by 5 bases, with 14 bases between the two germline ends. CDR3 sequence: CASSLGASFVTGELFF. CDR3 nucleotide sequence: TGTGCCAGCAGCTTAGGGGCTAGCTTCGTGACCGGGGAGCTGTTTTTT.

This clonotype was recorded many times. The chain joins TRBV3-1 to TRBJ2-2; D perhaps matches TRBD2 (6 bases). Between the trimmed V and J ends, which lost 0 bases and 6 bases, there was a span of 11 bases. CDR3 length equals 15 residues. The germline V gene encodes CDR1 LGHDT and CDR2 YNNKEL (reference sequence). CDR3 in amino acids: CASSQEPGVAGELFF. The CDR3 bases are TGTGCCAGCAGCCAAGAACCGGGAGTTGCCGGGGAGCTGTTTTTT.

This clonotype appeared many times. The chain carries TRBV20-1 and TRBJ2-3; D remains ambiguous. V shed 3 bases and J shed 2 bases, with 9 bases lying between them. The CDR3 is 13 residues long. The germline gives CDR1 DFQATT, CDR2 SNEGSKA (reference sequence). CDR3 loop: CSARNDYTDTQYF. CDR3 nucleotides: TGCAGTGCTAGGAACGATTACACAGATACGCAGTATTTT.

CDR3 sequence (DNA): TGTGCCAGCAGCGTCGAAGCGGACCCCTCCTACAATGAGCAGTTCTTC. It codes for CASSVEADPSYNEQFF. The rearrangement joins TRBV9 to TRBJ2-1; TRBD2 is a possible D gene (5 bases). The CDR3 spans 16 residues. CDR1 is SGDLS and CDR2 is YYNGEE in the germline V gene. V lost 2 bases, J lost 0 bases, and 12 bases lay in between.